Listed below are T cell receptor beta chains from one sample, sequenced in a study of T cells in Graves' hyperthyroidism and ophthalmopathy. A single record per CDR3 protein comes from TCRdb applying MiXCR to the multiplex PCR reads. The data contain 250,000 to 300,000 distinct CDR3 sequences, approximately 15% of them seen just once; the ten biggest clones take up approximately 57%. Sequencing used blood. All receptors derive from a woman aged 60-70 years with Graves' ophthalmopathy. CDR3s include the opening cysteine and the closing phenylalanine or tryptophan. The D gene is left open where the match is weak. Clone size is given for some rows only: seen once, a few or many times, or a class if the clone is expanded.

>TRBJ2-3|.|TRBV28|many
CASSFDTQYF
TGTGCCAGCAGTTTCGATACGCAGTATTTT
>TRBJ1-5|TRBD1|TRBV20-1|many
CSARDRDPQPQHF
TGCAGTGCTAGGGACAGGGATCCTCAGCCCCAGCATTTT
>TRBJ1-1|.|TRBV7-8|many
CASSLPYRGSRGEAFF
TGTGCCAGCAGCTTACCTTACCGGGGCTCACGAGGGGAAGCTTTCTTT
>TRBJ1-5|.|TRBV5-8|.
CASSLVTVVEPQHF
TGTGCCAGCAGCTTGGTTACAGTAGTTGAGCCCCAGCATTTT
>TRBJ2-3|TRBD2|TRBV7-2|many
CASSSMTSRFVDTQYF
TGTGCCAGCAGCTCTATGACTAGCCGGTTCGTCGATACGCAGTATTTT
>TRBJ1-2|.|TRBV4-3|few
CASSQDPTDYGYTF
TGCGCCAGCAGCCAAGATCCGACAGACTATGGCTACACCTTC
>TRBJ1-1|.|TRBV5-1|many
CASSGQGWNTEAFF
TGCGCCAGCAGCGGTCAGGGGTGGAACACTGAAGCTTTCTTT
>TRBJ2-7|.|TRBV2|many
CASNRQGYEQYF
TGTGCCAGCAATAGGCAGGGCTACGAGCAGTACTTC
>TRBJ2-1|.|TRBV24-1|many
CATSGGTRGNNEQFF
TGTGCCACCAGTGGGGGGACTCGGGGGAACAATGAGCAGTTCTTC
>TRBJ1-1|TRBD1|TRBV2|once
CASSERQGGGTEAFF
TGTGCCAGCAGTGAACGACAGGGAGGGGGCACTGAAGCTTTCTTT
>TRBJ2-7|TRBD2|TRBV20-1|many
CSDRLAGDYEQYF
TGCAGTGACAGACTAGCGGGAGACTACGAGCAGTACTTC
>TRBJ1-1|TRBD1|TRBV7-9|many
CASSLLQGEGEAFF
TGTGCCAGCAGCTTATTACAGGGGGAGGGTGAAGCTTTCTTT
>TRBJ2-3|.|TRBV6-1|few
CASSEARSMGTDTQYF
TGTGCCAGCAGTGAAGCAAGGTCTATGGGCACAGATACGCAGTATTTT
>TRBJ1-2|TRBD1|TRBV7-9|.
CASRDRGRDGYTF
TGTGCCAGCAGGGACAGGGGGCGGGATGGCTACACCTTC
>TRBJ2-3|.|TRBV7-2|many
CASSFEATDTQYF
TGTGCCAGCAGCTTCGAAGCAACAGATACGCAGTATTTT
>TRBJ2-2|.|TRBV6-5|many
CASSYSMVDTGELFF
TGTGCCAGCAGTTACTCGATGGTGGACACCGGGGAGCTGTTTTTT
>TRBJ1-6|TRBD1|TRBV11-2|many
CASSLVGHRGSNSPLHF
TGTGCCAGCAGCTTAGTAGGGCACAGGGGGTCTAATTCACCCCTCCACTTT
>TRBJ1-3|.|TRBV5-1|many
CASSLGQRALSGNTIYF
TGCGCCAGCAGCTTGGGACAGCGGGCCCTCTCTGGAAACACCATATATTTT
>TRBJ2-7|TRBD1|TRBV7-9|many
CASSRPPGDRGWYEQYF
TGTGCCAGCAGCCGTCCTCCCGGGGACAGGGGTTGGTACGAGCAGTACTTC
>TRBJ1-4|.|TRBV27|many
CASSLGWGDEKLFF
TGTGCCAGCAGTTTAGGATGGGGGGACGAAAAACTGTTTTTT
>TRBJ1-5|TRBD1|TRBV5-1|.
CASSTGGGDQPQHF
TGCGCCAGCAGCACAGGGGGAGGAGATCAGCCCCAGCATTTT
>TRBJ2-7|TRBD2|TRBV7-3|many
CASRGRGSGRSNEQYF
TGTGCCAGCAGGGGACGGGGTAGCGGGAGATCGAACGAGCAGTACTTC
>TRBJ2-7|TRBD1|TRBV7-2|many
CASSFTGGYEQYF
TGTGCCAGCAGCTTCACAGGGGGCTACGAGCAGTACTTC
>TRBJ2-7|TRBD1|TRBV7-2|few
CASSLGAGGEQYF
TGTGCCAGCAGCTTAGGGGCAGGGGGCGAGCAGTACTTC
>TRBJ2-5|TRBD1|TRBV7-2|many
CASSATGVKETQYF
TGTGCCAGCAGCGCAACAGGGGTTAAAGAGACCCAGTACTTC
>TRBJ2-4|TRBD1|TRBV12-3/TRBV12-4|many
CASTNLGQGGNIQYF
TGTGCCAGCACCAATCTGGGACAGGGGGGTAACATTCAGTACTTC
>TRBJ2-3|.|TRBV7-3|many
CASSSGQDTQYF
TGTGCCAGCAGCTCCGGCCAAGATACGCAGTATTTT
>TRBJ1-6|.|TRBV6-2/TRBV6-3|many
CASSRGYSEGSPLHF
TGTGCCAGCAGCCGAGGGTATAGCGAAGGATCACCCCTCCACTTT
>TRBJ1-2|TRBD1|TRBV18|.
CASSPPGQVDVGYTF
TGTGCCAGCTCACCACCGGGACAGGTGGATGTAGGCTACACCTTC
>TRBJ2-3|.|TRBV18|many
CASSPDRQYTQYF
TGTGCCAGCTCACCAGACAGACAATATACGCAGTATTTT
>TRBJ2-3|TRBD2|TRBV5-1|many
CASRPTSGSDTQYF
TGCGCCAGCCGACCGACTAGCGGGAGCGATACGCAGTATTTT
>TRBJ2-1|.|TRBV9|few
CASSVDFSGYNEQFF
TGTGCCAGCAGCGTAGACTTCTCGGGTTACAATGAGCAGTTCTTC
>TRBJ2-7|TRBD2|TRBV5-1|few
CASSLGVSGRDSQQYF
TGCGCCAGCAGCTTGGGTGTTAGCGGGAGGGATTCCCAGCAGTACTTC
>TRBJ1-4|TRBD1|TRBV28|few
CASSARTGFIGKLFF
TGTGCCAGCAGTGCTCGGACAGGTTTTATTGGAAAACTGTTTTTT
>TRBJ2-1|TRBD2|TRBV18|few
CASSWTGSGDNEQFF
TGTGCCAGCTCCTGGACTGGTAGCGGGGACAATGAGCAGTTCTTC
>TRBJ2-7|TRBD1|TRBV14|many
CASSQAVDRVYEQYF
TGTGCCAGCAGCCAGGCCGTAGACAGGGTCTACGAGCAGTACTTC
>TRBJ2-5|TRBD1|TRBV18|many
CASSPRQGQEETQYF
TGTGCCAGCTCACCAAGACAGGGGCAGGAGGAGACCCAGTACTTC
>TRBJ1-1|.|TRBV20-1|.
CSASPTANTEAFF
TGCAGTGCTAGCCCGACAGCGAACACTGAAGCTTTCTTT
>TRBJ1-5|.|TRBV7-2|.
CASSSRAGGRGNQPQHF
TGTGCCAGCAGTTCCAGAGCGGGAGGGAGAGGTAATCAGCCCCAGCATTTT
>TRBJ1-2|TRBD1|TRBV19|few
CASSIPGQGHGYTF
TGTGCCAGTAGTATCCCGGGACAGGGGCATGGCTACACCTTC
>TRBJ1-5|TRBD1|TRBV20-1|many
CSAGDRDNQPQHF
TGCAGTGCCGGGGACAGGGACAATCAGCCCCAGCATTTT
>TRBJ2-3|TRBD2|TRBV15|many
CATSRDRKGLAGVTQYF
TGTGCCACCAGCAGAGACCGGAAGGGACTAGCGGGAGTTACGCAGTATTTT
>TRBJ1-5|TRBD1|TRBV7-2|many
CASSWRTGGGQPQHF
TGTGCCAGCAGCTGGAGGACAGGGGGTGGGCAGCCCCAGCATTTT
>TRBJ2-7|.|TRBV11-2|many
CASSFLQGSYEQYF
TGTGCCAGCAGCTTTCTACAGGGTTCCTACGAGCAGTACTTC
>TRBJ1-2|.|TRBV20-1|many
CSARDMTGVNYGYTF
TGCAGTGCTAGAGATATGACTGGAGTTAACTATGGCTACACCTTC
>TRBJ1-5|.|TRBV6-1|many
CASSSGRAALELLRQPQHF
TGTGCCAGCAGTTCTGGACGCGCCGCCCTTGAGTTGCTTAGGCAGCCCCAGCATTTT
>TRBJ1-5|.|TRBV12-3/TRBV12-4|many
CASSLSRDQPQHF
TGTGCCAGCAGTTTGTCCAGAGATCAGCCCCAGCATTTT
>TRBJ1-1|.|TRBV10-3|few
CAISEDAVAFF
TGTGCCATCAGTGAAGACGCGGTAGCTTTCTTT
>TRBJ1-2|TRBD1|TRBV9|few
CASSPRQGAHYGYTF
TGTGCCAGCAGCCCCCGACAGGGGGCCCACTATGGCTACACCTTC
>TRBJ2-3|.|TRBV10-3|.
CAISEREIMTDTQYF
TGTGCCATCAGTGAGCGGGAGATTATGACAGATACGCAGTATTTT
>TRBJ1-2|TRBD1|TRBV11-2|few
CASSGLTGFFDGYTF
TGTGCCAGCAGCGGTTTGACAGGGTTTTTTGATGGCTACACCTTC
>TRBJ2-5|.|TRBV2|many
CASSEWYNQETQYF
TGTGCCAGCAGTGAATGGTACAATCAAGAGACCCAGTACTTC
>TRBJ2-1|TRBD2|TRBV27|.
CASSSGLAGVLNEQFF
TGTGCCAGCAGTTCCGGACTAGCGGGAGTCCTCAATGAGCAGTTCTTC
>TRBJ2-2|.|TRBV10-1|many
CASRPGGSANTGELFF
TGCGCCAGCAGACCGGGCGGCAGCGCGAACACCGGGGAGCTGTTTTTT
>TRBJ2-3|TRBD2|TRBV2|.
CASSLSSPAGTRSSTDTQYF
TGTGCCAGCTCACTATCCAGCCCCGCCGGGACTAGATCTAGCACAGATACGCAGTATTTT
>TRBJ2-1|.|TRBV18|.
CASSPDTNEQFF
TGTGCCAGCTCACCGGATACCAATGAGCAGTTCTTC
>TRBJ2-5|.|TRBV7-9|few
CASSLDSLYQETQYF
TGTGCCAGCAGCTTAGATAGTCTGTACCAAGAGACCCAGTACTTC